This T cell receptor (beta chain) was found in a study of cytomegalovirus exposure and HLA in healthy donors. In the case of this clone: Its antigen is as yet unknown.

It was with 60 Vbeta and 13 Jbeta primers that the PCR ran. The data were produced by immunoSEQ multiplex PCR, yet TCRdb's version contains in-frame clones alone and is incomplete. The data hold tens of thousands of clones, with around 70% observed a single time. The V segment lost 6 bases and the J segment 7 bases; nucleotides outside the gene matches: 11. Per the germline V gene, CDR1 is MDHEN and CDR2 is SYDVKM. The CDR3 length is 14 residues. Study-level findings and limits: The authors listed approximately 150 TCR beta chains as cytomegalovirus-associated. Despite most TCR sequences being rare, some public TCRs occurred in many donors. The study dropped some indistinguishable V segments, TRBV6-2 and TRBV6-3 among them.

This chain links TRBV28 with TRBJ1-2; 7 bases agree with TRBD1. This sequence originates from a man aged 35 to 55 in good health and CMV-seropositive. Sample: PBMCs. The CDR3 region has the DNA TGTGCCAGCAGGAGACAGGGAGGAGATCCTGGCTACACCTTC. Encoded protein: CASRRQGGDPGYTF.